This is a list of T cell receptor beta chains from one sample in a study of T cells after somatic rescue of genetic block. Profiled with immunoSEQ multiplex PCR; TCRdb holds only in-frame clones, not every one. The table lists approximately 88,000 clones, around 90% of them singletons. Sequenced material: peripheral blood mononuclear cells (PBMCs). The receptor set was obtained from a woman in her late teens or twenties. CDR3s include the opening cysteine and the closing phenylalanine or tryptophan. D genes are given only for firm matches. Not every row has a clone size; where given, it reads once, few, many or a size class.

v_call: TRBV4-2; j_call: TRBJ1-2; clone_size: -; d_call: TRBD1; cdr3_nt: TGTGCCAGCAGCCAAGGGAACCGGGACAGGGCTTTTAACTATGGCTACACCTTC; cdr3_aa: CASSQGNRDRAFNYGYTF
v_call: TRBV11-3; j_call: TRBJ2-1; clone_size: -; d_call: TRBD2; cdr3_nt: TGTGCCAGCAGCCCTCTGAATGCGGGGGGGGCCAATGAGCAGTTCTTC; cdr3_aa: CASSPLNAGGANEQFF
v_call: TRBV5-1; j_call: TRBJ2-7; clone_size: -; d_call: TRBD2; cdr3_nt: TGCGCCAGCAGCGCCCGACTAGCGGGAGGGCCTTCCAACGAGCAGTACTTC; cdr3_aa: CASSARLAGGPSNEQYF
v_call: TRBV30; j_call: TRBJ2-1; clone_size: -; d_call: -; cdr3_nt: TGTGCCTGGAGTCGGGACTACAATGAGCAGTTCTTC; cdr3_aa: CAWSRDYNEQFF
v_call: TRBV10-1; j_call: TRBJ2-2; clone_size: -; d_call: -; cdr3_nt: TGCGCCAGCCGCTCTGGTGGGGACACCGGGGAGCTGTTTTTT; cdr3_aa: CASRSGGDTGELFF
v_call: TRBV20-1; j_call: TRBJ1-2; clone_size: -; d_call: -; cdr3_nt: TGCAGTGCTAGAATTTGGGGGACTACCGCCTTC; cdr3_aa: CSARIWGTTAF
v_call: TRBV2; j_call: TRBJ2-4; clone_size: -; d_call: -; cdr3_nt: TGTGCCAGCAGTGAAGGCCCAGCCAAAAACATTCAGTACTTC; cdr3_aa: CASSEGPAKNIQYF
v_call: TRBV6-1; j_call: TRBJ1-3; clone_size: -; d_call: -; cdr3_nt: TGTGCCAGCAGTGAAATTGGCAGGATCGGAAACACCATATATTTT; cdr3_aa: CASSEIGRIGNTIYF
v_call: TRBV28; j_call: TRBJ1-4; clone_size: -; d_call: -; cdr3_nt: TGTGCCAGCACCGTCTACAGGGACGGAGAAAAACTGTTTTTT; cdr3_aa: CASTVYRDGEKLFF
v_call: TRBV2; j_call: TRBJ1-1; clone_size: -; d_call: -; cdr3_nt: TGTGCCAGCAAAGGCCGAGGAGAAGCTTTCTTT; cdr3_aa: CASKGRGEAFF
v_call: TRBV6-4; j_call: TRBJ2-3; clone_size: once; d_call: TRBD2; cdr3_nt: TGTGCCAGCAGTTTAGCGGGAAGCACAGATACGCAGTATTTT; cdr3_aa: CASSLAGSTDTQYF
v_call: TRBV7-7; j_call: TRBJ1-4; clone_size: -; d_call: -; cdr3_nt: TGTGCTAGCAGCTTAGGGCAGGGTGATGAAAAACTGTTTTTT; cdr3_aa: CASSLGQGDEKLFF
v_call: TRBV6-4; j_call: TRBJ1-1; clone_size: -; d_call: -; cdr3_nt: TGTGCCAGCAGTGACTCACCCGGGCAGGCCGACCGAGCTTTCTTT; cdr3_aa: CASSDSPGQADRAFF
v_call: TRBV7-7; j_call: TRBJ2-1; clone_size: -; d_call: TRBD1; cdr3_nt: TGTGCTAGCAGCTTGGACAGGGGAGGAATTGGTGAGCAGTTCTTC; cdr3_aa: CASSLDRGGIGEQFF
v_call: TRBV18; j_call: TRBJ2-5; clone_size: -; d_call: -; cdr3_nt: TGTGCCAGCTCACCACAGCCAGCCCTCCAAGAGACCCAGTACTTC; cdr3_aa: CASSPQPALQETQYF
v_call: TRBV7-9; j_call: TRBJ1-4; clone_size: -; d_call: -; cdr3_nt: TGTGCCAGCAGCTTAGACGGTTTTGGTGAAAAACTGTTTTTT; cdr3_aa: CASSLDGFGEKLFF
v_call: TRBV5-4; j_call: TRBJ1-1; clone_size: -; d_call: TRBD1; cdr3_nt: TGTGCCAGCAGCCCAGGGGGCGCGAACACTGAAGCTTTCTTT; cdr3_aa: CASSPGGANTEAFF
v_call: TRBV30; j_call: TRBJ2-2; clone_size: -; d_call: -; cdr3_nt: TGTGCCTGGATTGGGGATACCGGGGAGCTGTTTTTT; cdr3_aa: CAWIGDTGELFF
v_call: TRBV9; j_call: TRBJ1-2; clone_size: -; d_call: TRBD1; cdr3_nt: TGTGCCAGCAGTCAACCCGGACAGGGCTATGGCTACACCTTC; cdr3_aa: CASSQPGQGYGYTF
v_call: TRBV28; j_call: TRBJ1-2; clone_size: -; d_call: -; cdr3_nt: TGTGCCAGCAGCCCCGGGGGGTCCTCTAACTATGGCTACACCTTC; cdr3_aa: CASSPGGSSNYGYTF
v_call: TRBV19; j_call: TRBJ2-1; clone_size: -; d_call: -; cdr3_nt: TGTGCCAGTAGTATTGGCCTAGGCTACAATGAGCAGTTCTTC; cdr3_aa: CASSIGLGYNEQFF
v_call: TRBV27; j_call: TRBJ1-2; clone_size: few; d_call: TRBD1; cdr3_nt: TGTGCCAGCAGTCCGGACAGGACGCATGGCTACACCTTC; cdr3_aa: CASSPDRTHGYTF
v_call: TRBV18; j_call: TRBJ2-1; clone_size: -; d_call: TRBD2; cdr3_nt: TGTGCCAGCTCACCCCGAGAGCGGGAGATGACTGAGCAGTTCTTC; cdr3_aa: CASSPREREMTEQFF
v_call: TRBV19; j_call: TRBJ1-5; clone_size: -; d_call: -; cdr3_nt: TGTGCCAGTAGTATTAAAGGGGGTAGCAATCAGCCCCAGCATTTT; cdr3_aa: CASSIKGGSNQPQHF
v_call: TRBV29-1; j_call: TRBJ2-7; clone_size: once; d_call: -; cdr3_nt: TGCAGCGGCGGGCTGAGCGACCGTCCCCCGGGACACGGGGCGCTGGAGCAGTACTTC; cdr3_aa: CSGGLSDRPPGHGALEQYF
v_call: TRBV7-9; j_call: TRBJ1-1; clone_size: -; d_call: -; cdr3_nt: TGTGCCGCATTAGGGGGGACTGAAGCTTTCTTT; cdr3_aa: CAALGGTEAFF
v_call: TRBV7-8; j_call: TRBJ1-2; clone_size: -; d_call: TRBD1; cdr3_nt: TGTGCCAGCAGCTTAGCTGGGGACAGTGCTGGTGGCTACACCTTC; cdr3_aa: CASSLAGDSAGGYTF
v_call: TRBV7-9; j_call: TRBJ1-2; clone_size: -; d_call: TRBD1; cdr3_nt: TGTGCCAGCAGCTCCCCAGACAGGGTGGATGGCTACACCTTC; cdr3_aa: CASSSPDRVDGYTF
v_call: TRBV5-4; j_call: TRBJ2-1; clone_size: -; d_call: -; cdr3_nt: TGTGCCAGCAGCTTATCGCGCGAGAATGAGCAGTTCTTC; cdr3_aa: CASSLSRENEQFF